The sample holds one count of the clone carrying this T cell receptor beta chain. The source of the sample is a study of T-cell reconstitution after alpha-beta-depleted transplantation in children. Preparing the TCRbeta library involved the use of unique molecular identifiers. TCRdb independently ran MiXCR on the PCR reads; one entry per CDR3 protein. The sample carries 700,000 to 950,000 distinct CDR3 sequences, roughly 16% recorded once. The sequence was obtained from a male patient aged 10-17 years who had a stem cell transplant for acute lymphoblastic leukemia, so the T cells may come from the graft donor. Material: PBMCs, mostly from graft donor cells, obtained 360 days after TCRalphabeta/CD19-depleted stem cell transplant.

CDR3: CSVSGSRVTTGELFF. CDR3 nucleotides: TGCAGCGTGTCGGGGTCTCGCGTTACCACCGGGGAGCTGTTTTTT. The rearrangement joins TRBV29-1 to TRBJ2-2, with D possibly matching TRBD2 (5 bases). This CDR3 comprises 15 residues. Between the trimmed V and J ends, which lost 6 bases and 4 bases, there was a span of 18 bases. CDR1 is SQVTM and CDR2 is ANQGSEA in the germline V gene.